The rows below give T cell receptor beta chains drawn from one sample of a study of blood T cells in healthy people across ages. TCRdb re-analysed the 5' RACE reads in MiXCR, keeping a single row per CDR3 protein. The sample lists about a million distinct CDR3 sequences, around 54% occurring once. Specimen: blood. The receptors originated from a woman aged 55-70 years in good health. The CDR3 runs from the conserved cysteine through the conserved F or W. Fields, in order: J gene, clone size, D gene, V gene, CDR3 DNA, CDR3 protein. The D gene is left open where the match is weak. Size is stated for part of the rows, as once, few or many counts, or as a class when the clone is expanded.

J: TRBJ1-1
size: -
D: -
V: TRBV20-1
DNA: TGCAGTGCTGGCCCGGGACGTGAAGCTTTCTTT
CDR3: CSAGPGREAFF

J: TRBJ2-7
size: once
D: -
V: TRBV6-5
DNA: TGTGCCAGCCTGTCGGGGCAGACCTACGAGCAGTACTTC
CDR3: CASLSGQTYEQYF

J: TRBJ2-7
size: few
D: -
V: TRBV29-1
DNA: TGCAGCGTTGGCCCCGGTCCTAACGAGCAGTACTTC
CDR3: CSVGPGPNEQYF

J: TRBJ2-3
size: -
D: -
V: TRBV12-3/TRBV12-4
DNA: TGTGCCAGCAATTTGGGCCAGAGCACAGATACGCAGTATTTT
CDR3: CASNLGQSTDTQYF

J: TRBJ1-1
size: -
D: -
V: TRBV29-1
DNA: TGCAGCTTCCTGGGGGCCACAACAACTCTGGCTTTCTTT
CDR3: CSFLGATTTLAFF

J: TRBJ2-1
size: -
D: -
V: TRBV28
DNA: TGTGCCAGCAGCCGACAGTTCTACAATGAGCAGTTCTTC
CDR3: CASSRQFYNEQFF

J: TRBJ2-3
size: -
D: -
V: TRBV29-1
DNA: TGCAGCGTTCCTCCGCGGCAGGGTGGAGATACACAGTATTTT
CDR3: CSVPPRQGGDTQYF

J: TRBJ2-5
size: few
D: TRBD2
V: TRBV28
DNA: TGTGCCAGCAGTGGGGGGCTAGCGGGATCAGAGACCCAGTACTTC
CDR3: CASSGGLAGSETQYF

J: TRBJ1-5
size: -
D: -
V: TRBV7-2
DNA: TGTGCCAGCAGCTTAGGAGAAGGGGGTTTGCCCCAGCATTTT
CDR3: CASSLGEGGLPQHF

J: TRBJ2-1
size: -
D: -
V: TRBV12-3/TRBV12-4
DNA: TGTGCCAGCAGTTTAGGGTCTAGCGTAGGTGAGCAGCTCTTC
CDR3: CASSLGSSVGEQLF

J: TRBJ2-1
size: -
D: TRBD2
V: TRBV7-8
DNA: TGTGCCAGCAGTTCCAGACTAGCGGGGAATGAGCAGTTCTTC
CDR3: CASSSRLAGNEQFF

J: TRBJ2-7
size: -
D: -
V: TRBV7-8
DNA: TGTGCCAGCAGCCTCGTCGGGGATCACTCCTACGAGCAGTACTTC
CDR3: CASSLVGDHSYEQYF

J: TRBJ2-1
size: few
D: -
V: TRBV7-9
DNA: TGTGCCAGCAGCTTGGGTGGGGGCGGCTACAATGAGCAGTTCTTC
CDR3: CASSLGGGGYNEQFF

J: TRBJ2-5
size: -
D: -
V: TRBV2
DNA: TGTGCCAGCAGTACGGGACCCCGGTACCAAGAGACCCAGTACTTC
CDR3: CASSTGPRYQETQYF

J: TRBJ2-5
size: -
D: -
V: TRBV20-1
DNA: TGCAGTGCAATAAGAGGCAATGAGCAGTACTTC
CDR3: CSAIRGNEQYF